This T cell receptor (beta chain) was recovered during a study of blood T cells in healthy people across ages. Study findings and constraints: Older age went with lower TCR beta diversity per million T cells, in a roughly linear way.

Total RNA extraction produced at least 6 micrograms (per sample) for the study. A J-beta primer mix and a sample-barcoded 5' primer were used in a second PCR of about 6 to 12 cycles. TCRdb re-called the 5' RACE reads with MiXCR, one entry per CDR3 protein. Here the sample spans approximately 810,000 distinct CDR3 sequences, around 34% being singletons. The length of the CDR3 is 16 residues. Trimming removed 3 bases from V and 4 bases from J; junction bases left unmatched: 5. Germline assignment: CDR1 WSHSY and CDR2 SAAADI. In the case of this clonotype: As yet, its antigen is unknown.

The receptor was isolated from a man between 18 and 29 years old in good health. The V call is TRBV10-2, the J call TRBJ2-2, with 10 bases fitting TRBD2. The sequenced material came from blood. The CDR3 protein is CASSEASGGTTGELFF. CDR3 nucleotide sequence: TGCGCCAGCAGTGAAGCTAGCGGGGGTACCACCGGGGAGCTGTTTTTT.